This T cell receptor (beta chain) was observed in a study of PD-1 blockade in classical Hodgkin lymphoma. About the study: With a 2-week interval, patients received intravenous nivolumab at 3 mg/kg.

The method was immunoSEQ multiplex PCR; TCRdb's version includes in-frame clones alone and lacks a portion of them. The sample holds 20,000 or so clones, 80% seen once. Germline V gene data show CDR1 as MDHEN and CDR2 as SYDVKM. Trimming pared 5 bases from V and 0 bases from J, leaving 14 bases between. This CDR3 spans 15 amino acids. Brentuximab vedotin exposure varied, and every patient relapsed after autologous stem cell transplantation. The sample consisted of peripheral blood mononuclear cells (PBMCs), taken before the second cycle of nivolumab. The chain employs TRBV28 and TRBJ2-7; no clear D. The TCR originated in a human donor with classical Hodgkin lymphoma. The CDR3 DNA reads as TGTGCCAGCAGTCTCTGGCGTAAGAGCTCCTACGAGCAGTACGTC. Translated: CASSLWRKSSYEQYV.